The 18 T cell receptor beta chains below were found in one sample sequenced in a study of blood T cell repertoires in COVID-19. Repertoires were generated with immunoSEQ multiplex PCR, while TCRdb's copy carries only in-frame clones and drops some. This table holds about 170,000 clones, 84% found once. Sequenced: peripheral blood. Source of these receptors: a woman aged 80 or over with COVID-19, enrolled during active disease.

This chain uses TRBV19 with TRBJ2-3; D perhaps matches TRBD2 (7 bases). V was cut by 1 base and J by 5 bases, with 19 bases left in between. The CDR3 is made up of 17 amino acids. Germline V gene lookup returns CDR1 LNHDA and CDR2 SQIVND (reference sequence). The CDR3 region is CASSIGVGGPGIDTQYF. CDR3 nucleotide sequence: TGTGCCAGTAGTATAGGTGTCGGGGGGCCGGGTATAGATACGCAGTATTTT.

This clone was recorded a few times. The chain joins TRBV6-6 to TRBJ2-7; TRBD2 might be the D (5 bases). Per the germline V gene, CDR1 is MNHNY and CDR2 is SVGAGI (reference sequence). CDR3 size: 12 residues. V was pared by 6 bases and J by 0 bases, with 6 bases between. In nucleotides, the CDR3 is TGTGCCAGCAGAGGGAGCTCCTACGAGCAGTACTTC. Translation: CASRGSSYEQYF.

In DNA, the CDR3 is TGTGCCAGCTCAACCGGGACTAGCGTAGCCCCCGAGCAGTACTTC. Translated, it gives CASSTGTSVAPEQYF. V and J are TRBV18 and TRBJ2-7; TRBD2 aligns across 10 bases. The CDR3 has 15 amino acids. Trimming removed 5 bases from V and 6 bases from J; junction bases left unmatched: 10. CDR1 and CDR2 (germline): KGHSH, LQKENI.

V is TRBV29-1 and J is TRBJ1-1, with TRBD1 identical over 9 bases. The V segment lost 7 bases and the J segment 11 bases; nucleotides outside the gene matches: 11. Per the germline V gene, CDR1 is SQVTM and CDR2 is ANQGSEA. This CDR3 is 12 amino acids long. The chain's CDR3 is CSGIGTGMSAFF. The CDR3 DNA reads TGCAGCGGTATTGGGACAGGGATGTCGGCTTTCTTT. Supplemented by reference TRBV29-1 and TRBJ1-1, the full variable domain reads SAVISQKPSRDICQRGTSLTIQCQVDSQVTMMFWYRQQPGQSLTLIATANQGSEATYESGFVIDKFPISRPNLTFSTLTVSNMSPEDSSIYLCSGIGTGMSAFFGQGTRLTVV.

This clone was found a few times. One end of the junction varies from germline; a read error may be responsible. V is TRBV11-3 and J is TRBJ2-1, with 10 bases aligning to TRBD2. The germline V gene encodes CDR1 SGHNT and CDR2 YENEEA. CDR3 length: 12 residues. The CDR3 DNA sequence: TGTGCCAGCAGATTAGCGGGGGGTAGGCAGTTCTTC. As protein: CASRLAGGRQFF.

The V gene is TRBV10-3, the J gene TRBJ2-1, with TRBD2 matching over 13 bases. CDR3 length equals 19 residues. With V trimmed by 4 bases and J by 3 bases, 12 bases remained unmatched. Germline values: CDR1 ENHRY, CDR2 SYGVKD. The CDR3 nucleotides are TGTGCCATCAGTGCAAAAGGTAAAGGGACTAGCGGGATCTACAATGAGCAGTTCTTC. Translating gives CAISAKGKGTSGIYNEQFF.

This clone occurred a few times. The chain uses TRBV5-6 and TRBJ2-7, with D perhaps matching TRBD1 (6 bases). The CDR3 runs to 14 residues. The V gene lost 6 bases and the J gene lost 2 bases, with 15 bases spanning the gap. The germline V gene encodes CDR1 SGHDT and CDR2 YYEEEE. The CDR3 here is CASTSQGNPYEQYF. The DNA of the CDR3 is TGTGCCAGCACCTCGCAGGGGAACCCCTACGAGCAGTACTTC.

The chain carries TRBV7-6 and TRBJ2-3; D might be TRBD2 (5 bases). CDR1 is SGHVS and CDR2 is FNYEAQ in the germline V gene. This CDR3 contains 16 residues. The germline V and J ends were trimmed by 1 base and 0 bases, with 11 bases remaining between them. The DNA for the CDR3 is TGTGCCAGCAGCTTAGATTGGTCGGGAAGCACAGATACGCAGTATTTT. It yields the protein CASSLDWSGSTDTQYF.

The rearrangement uses TRBV2 and TRBJ2-5, with TRBD2 matching 11 bases. The germline gives CDR1 SNHLY, CDR2 FYNNEI. J lost 2 bases, V lost 3 bases, and 2 bases had no gene match. The CDR3 runs 15 residues. The DNA of the CDR3 is TGTGCCAGCAGTGATAGCGGGGGGGGACAAGAGACCCAGTACTTC. Amino acid sequence: CASSDSGGGQETQYF.

The chain combines TRBV7-3 with TRBJ1-1; TRBD1 might be the D (6 bases). Germline V gives CDR1 SGHTA, CDR2 FQGTGA. The CDR3 runs to 14 residues. Trimming took off 3 bases at V and 3 bases at J, with 11 bases between the two ends. CDR3 amino acids: CASSFQGPDTEAFF. The DNA for the CDR3 is TGTGCCAGCAGCTTCCAGGGGCCGGACACTGAAGCTTTCTTT. Drawing the rest from reference TRBV7-3 and TRBJ1-1, the complete variable domain is GAGVSQTPSNKVTEKGKYVELRCDPISGHTALYWYRQSLGQGPEFLIYFQGTGAADDSGLPNDRFFAVRPEGSVSTLKIQRTERGDSAVYLCASSFQGPDTEAFFGQGTRLTVV.

The chain recombines TRBV7-8 with TRBJ2-5, with D perhaps TRBD1 (6 bases). V shed 0 bases and J shed 3 bases, with 17 bases lying between them. Germline V gene lookup returns CDR1 SGHVS and CDR2 FQNEAQ. This CDR3 region has 17 residues. The CDR3 loop is CASSLAVGFAGEETQYF. In nucleotides, the CDR3 is TGTGCCAGCAGCTTAGCTGTGGGGTTCGCAGGGGAAGAGACCCAGTACTTC.

The rearrangement links TRBV5-4 to TRBJ2-3, with 13 bases that match TRBD2. In germline, CDR1 is SGHNT, CDR2 YYREEE (reference sequence). V lost 3 bases and J lost 2; bases outside the gene matches: 3. CDR3 length: 16 residues. For the CDR3, the DNA is TGTGCCAGCAGCTGGACTAGCGGGGGCTTCACAGATACGCAGTATTTT. It translates to CASSWTSGGFTDTQYF.

This clone has just one count. This chain connects TRBV7-9 to TRBJ1-2; D possibly corresponds to TRBD1 (5 bases). Deletions cut 2 bases from V and 6 bases from J, with 7 bases between. Germline CDR1 and CDR2: SEHNR and FQNEAQ (reference sequence). CDR3 length: 12 amino acids. Here the CDR3 DNA reads TGTGCCAGCAGCTTACAGGGTAATGGCTACACCTTC. Protein sequence: CASSLQGNGYTF. Complete variable domain (other parts from reference TRBV7-9 and TRBJ1-2): DTGVSQNPRHKITKRGQNVTFRCDPISEHNRLYWYRQTLGQGPEFLTYFQNEAQLEKSRLLSDRFSAERPKGSFSTLEIQRTEQGDSAMYLCASSLQGNGYTFGSGTRLTVV.

This clone was recorded only once. The gene calls are TRBV4-2 and TRBJ1-2, with 12 positions matching TRBD1. CDR3 length equals 14 residues. Germline V gene lookup returns CDR1 LGHNA and CDR2 YNFKEQ. V shed 4 bases, J shed 8 bases, and the junction held 5 bases outside the gene matches. The CDR3 reads CASSRDRGPGGYTF. The CDR3 DNA is TGTGCCAGCAGCCGGGACAGGGGGCCGGGGGGCTACACCTTC.

This chain joins TRBV7-9 and TRBJ1-1; maybe TRBD1 (5 bases). V was cut by 1 base and J by 8 bases, with 8 bases left in between. Germline V lookup: CDR1 SEHNR, CDR2 FQNEAQ (reference sequence). The CDR3 extends over 12 amino acids. CDR3 amino acids: CASSLGRVEAFF. The CDR3 DNA follows: TGTGCCAGCAGCTTAGGCAGGGTGGAAGCTTTCTTT.

The V and J genes are TRBV6-4 and TRBJ1-1; the match to TRBD1 covers 7 bases. The trim removed 7 bases at V and 0 bases at J, leaving 5 bases unmatched. The CDR3 contains 14 residues. Germline CDR1 and CDR2: MRHNA and SNTAGT. The CDR3, as DNA: TGTGCCAGCAAACTAACAGGGGTGAACACTGAAGCTTTCTTT. It codes for CASKLTGVNTEAFF.

The chain recombines TRBV13 with TRBJ2-1; 10 bases match TRBD1. V lost 0 bases and J lost 2; bases outside the gene matches: 4. CDR3 length: 17 residues. From germline, CDR1 is PRHDT and CDR2 FYEKMQ (reference sequence). CDR3 nucleotide sequence: TGTGCCAGCAGCTTAGGCAAAGGGACAGGGGCCTACAATGAGCAGTTCTTC. Translated: CASSLGKGTGAYNEQFF.

The chain has TRBV30 and TRBJ1-5; possible D gene TRBD1, 5 bases. CDR3 length equals 13 residues. Germline V gives CDR1 GTSNPN, CDR2 SVGIG (reference sequence). V lost 1 base and J lost 1, with 5 bases in between. Here the CDR3 DNA reads TGTGCCTGGAGTGAGGGGAGCAATCAGCCCCAGCATTTT. Residues: CAWSEGSNQPQHF.